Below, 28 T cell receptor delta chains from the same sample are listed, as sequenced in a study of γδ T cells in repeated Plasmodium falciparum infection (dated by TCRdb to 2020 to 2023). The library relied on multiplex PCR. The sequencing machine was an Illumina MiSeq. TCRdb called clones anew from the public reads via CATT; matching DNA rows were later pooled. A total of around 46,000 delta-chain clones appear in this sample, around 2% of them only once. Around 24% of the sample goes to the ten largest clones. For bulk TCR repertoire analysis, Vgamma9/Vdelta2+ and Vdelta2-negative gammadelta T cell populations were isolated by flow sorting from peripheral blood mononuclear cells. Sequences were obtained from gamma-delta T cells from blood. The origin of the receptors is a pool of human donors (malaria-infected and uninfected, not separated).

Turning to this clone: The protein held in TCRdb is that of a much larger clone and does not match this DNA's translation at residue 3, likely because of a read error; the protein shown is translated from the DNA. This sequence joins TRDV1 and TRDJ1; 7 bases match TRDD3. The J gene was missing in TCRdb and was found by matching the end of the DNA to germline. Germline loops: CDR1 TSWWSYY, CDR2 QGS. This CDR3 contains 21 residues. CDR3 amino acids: CAPGELSSVWAWGPYTDKLIF. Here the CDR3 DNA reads TGTGCTCCTGGGGAACTAAGCTCCGTATGGGCCTGGGGGCCGTACACCGATAAACTCATCTTT.

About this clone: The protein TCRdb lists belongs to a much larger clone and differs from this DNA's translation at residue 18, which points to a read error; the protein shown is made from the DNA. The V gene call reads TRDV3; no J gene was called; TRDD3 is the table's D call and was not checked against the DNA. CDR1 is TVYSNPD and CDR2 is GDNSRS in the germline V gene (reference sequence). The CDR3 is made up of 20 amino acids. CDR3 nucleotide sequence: TGTGCCTTTCCACAACTACGCATTGGGGGTCCACGAAAGTACACCGATAAACCCATCTTT. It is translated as CAFPQLRIGGPRKYTDKPIF.

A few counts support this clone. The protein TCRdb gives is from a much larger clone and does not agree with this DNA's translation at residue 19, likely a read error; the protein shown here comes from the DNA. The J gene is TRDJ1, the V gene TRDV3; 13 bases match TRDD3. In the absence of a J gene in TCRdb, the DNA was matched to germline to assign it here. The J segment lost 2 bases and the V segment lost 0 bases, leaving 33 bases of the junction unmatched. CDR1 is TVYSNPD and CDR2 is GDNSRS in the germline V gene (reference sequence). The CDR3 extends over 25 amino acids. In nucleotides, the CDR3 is TGTGCCTTTAGGATTGTTACTACTTCCTTTTCGTACTGGGGGATACGCGTTAAGAAGACCGATAAACTCATCTTT. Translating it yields CAFRIVTTSFSYWGIRVKKTDKLIF. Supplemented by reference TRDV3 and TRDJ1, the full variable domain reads CDKVTQSSPDQTVASGSEVVLLCTYDTVYSNPDLFWYRIRPDYSFQFVFYGDNSRSEGADFTQGRFSVKHILTQKAFHLVISPVRTEDSATYYCAFRIVTTSFSYWGIRVKKTDKLIFGKGTRVTVEP.

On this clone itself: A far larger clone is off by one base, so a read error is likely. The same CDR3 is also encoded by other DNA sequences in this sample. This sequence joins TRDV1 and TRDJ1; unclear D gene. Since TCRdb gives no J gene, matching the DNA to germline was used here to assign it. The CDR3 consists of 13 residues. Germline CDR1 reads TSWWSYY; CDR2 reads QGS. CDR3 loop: CALTLSDTDKLIF. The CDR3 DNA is TGTGCCCTTACTCTTTCCGACACCGATAAACTCATCTTT.

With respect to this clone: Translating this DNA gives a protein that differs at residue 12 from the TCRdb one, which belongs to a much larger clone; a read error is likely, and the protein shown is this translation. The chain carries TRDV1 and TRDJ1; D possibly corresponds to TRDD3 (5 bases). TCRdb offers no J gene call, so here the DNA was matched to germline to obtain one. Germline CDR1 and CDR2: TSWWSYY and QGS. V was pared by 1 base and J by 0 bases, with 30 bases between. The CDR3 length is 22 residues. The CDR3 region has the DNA TGTGCTCTTGGGGAACCCGAGACGGGACTCTGGCCGGGGACCCTGTACACCGATAAACTCATCTTT. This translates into CALGEPETGLWPGTLYTDKLIF.

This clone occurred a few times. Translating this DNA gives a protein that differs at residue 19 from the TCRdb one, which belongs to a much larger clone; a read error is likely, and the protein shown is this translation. The CDR3: CALGGPAFLRNWGWRYTDQLIF. The CDR3 nucleotides are TGTGCTCTTGGGGGTCCCGCCTTCCTACGAAACTGGGGATGGAGGTACACCGATCAACTCATCTTT. The chain recombines TRDV1 with TRDJ1, with 9 bases lining up with TRDD2. Per germline, CDR1 TSWWSYY and CDR2 QGS. The CDR3 runs to 22 residues.

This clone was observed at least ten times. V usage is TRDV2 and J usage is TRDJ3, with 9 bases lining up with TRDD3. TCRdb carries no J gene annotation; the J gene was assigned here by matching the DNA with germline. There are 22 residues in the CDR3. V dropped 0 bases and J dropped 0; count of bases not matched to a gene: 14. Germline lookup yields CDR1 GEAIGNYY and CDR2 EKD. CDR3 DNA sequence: TGTGCCTGTGACACCGGGAAGGGTCTACTGGGGGACACCTCCTGGGACACCCGACAGATGTTTTTC. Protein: CACDTGKGLLGDTSWDTRQMFF.

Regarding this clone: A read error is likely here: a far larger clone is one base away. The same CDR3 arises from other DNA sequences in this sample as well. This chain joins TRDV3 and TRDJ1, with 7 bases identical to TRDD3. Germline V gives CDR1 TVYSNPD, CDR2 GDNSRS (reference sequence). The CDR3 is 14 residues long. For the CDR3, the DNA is TGTGCCTTTCCTGGGGGCAAGTACACCGATAAACTCATCTTC. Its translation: CAFPGGKYTDKLIF.

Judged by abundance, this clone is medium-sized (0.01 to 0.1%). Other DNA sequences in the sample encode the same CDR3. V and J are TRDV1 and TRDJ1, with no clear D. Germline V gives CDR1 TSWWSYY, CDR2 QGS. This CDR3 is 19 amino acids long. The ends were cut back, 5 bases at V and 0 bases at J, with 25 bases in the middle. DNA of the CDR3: TGTGCTCTTGGGTCGCGGCCTCTCCTGTTAATGGTGTACACCGATAAACTCATCTTT. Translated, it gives CALGSRPLLLMVYTDKLIF.

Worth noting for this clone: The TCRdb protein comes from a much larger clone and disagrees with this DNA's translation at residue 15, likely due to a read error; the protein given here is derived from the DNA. CDR3 DNA: TGTGCTCTTGGGGAACAAAAAGACTTCCTACGTTTTCGGGGGTTCTATAAACTCATCTTT. It specifies CALGEQKDFLRFRGFYKLIF. The chain couples TRDV1 to TRDJ1, with TRDD2 matching 8 bases. The J gene, absent from TCRdb, was called here by matching the DNA to germline. The CDR3 contains 20 residues. Trimming took 1 base from V and 6 from J; bases not matched to a gene: 22. Germline V CDR1 and CDR2: TSWWSYY, QGS.

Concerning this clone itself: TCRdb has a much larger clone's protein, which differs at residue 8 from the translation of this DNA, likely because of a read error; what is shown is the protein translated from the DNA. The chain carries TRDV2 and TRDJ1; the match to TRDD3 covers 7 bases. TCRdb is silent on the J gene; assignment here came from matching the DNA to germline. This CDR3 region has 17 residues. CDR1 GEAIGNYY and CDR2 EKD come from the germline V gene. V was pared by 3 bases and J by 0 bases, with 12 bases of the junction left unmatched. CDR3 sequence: CACDPVGRGDYTDKLIF. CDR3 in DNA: TGTGCCTGTGACCCGGTCGGTCGGGGGGATTACACCGATAAACTCATCTTT.

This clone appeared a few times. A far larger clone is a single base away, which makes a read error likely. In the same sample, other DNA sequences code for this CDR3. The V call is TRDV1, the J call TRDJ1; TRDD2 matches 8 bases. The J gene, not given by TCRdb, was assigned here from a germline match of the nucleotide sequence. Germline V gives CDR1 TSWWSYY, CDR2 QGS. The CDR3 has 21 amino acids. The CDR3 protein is CALGELPTFLITFWGNGKLIF. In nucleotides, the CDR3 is TGTGCTCTTGGAGAACTCCCCACCTTCCTAATCACTTTCTGGGGAAACGGTAAACTCATCTTT.

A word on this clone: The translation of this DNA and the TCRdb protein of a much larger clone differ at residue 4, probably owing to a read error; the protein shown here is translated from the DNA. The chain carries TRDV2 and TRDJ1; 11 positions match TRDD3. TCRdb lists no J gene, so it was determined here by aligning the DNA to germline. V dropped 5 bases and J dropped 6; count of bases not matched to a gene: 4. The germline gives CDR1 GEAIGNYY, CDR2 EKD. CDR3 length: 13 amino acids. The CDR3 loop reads CACVLLGDNKLIF. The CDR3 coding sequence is TGTGCCTGTGTCCTACTGGGGGATAATAAACTCATCTTT.

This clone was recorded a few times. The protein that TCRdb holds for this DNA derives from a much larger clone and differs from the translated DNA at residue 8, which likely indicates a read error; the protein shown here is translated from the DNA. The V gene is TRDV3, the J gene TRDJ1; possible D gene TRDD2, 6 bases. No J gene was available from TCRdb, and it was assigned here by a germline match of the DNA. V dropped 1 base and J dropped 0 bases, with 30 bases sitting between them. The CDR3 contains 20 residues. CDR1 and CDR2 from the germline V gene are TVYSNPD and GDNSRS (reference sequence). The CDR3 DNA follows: TGTGCCTTTAAGAGGCCTTCCCATCATCGTGTGACATACTACACCGATAAACTCATCTTT. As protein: CAFKRPSHHRVTYYTDKLIF.

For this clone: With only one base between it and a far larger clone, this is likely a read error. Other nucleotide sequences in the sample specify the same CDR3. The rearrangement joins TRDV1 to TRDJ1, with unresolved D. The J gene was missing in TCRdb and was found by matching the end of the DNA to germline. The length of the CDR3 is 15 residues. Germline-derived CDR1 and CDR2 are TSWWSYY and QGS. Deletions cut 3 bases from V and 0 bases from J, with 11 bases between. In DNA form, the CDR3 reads TGTGCTCTTGGGGAGATCTTAGGGTACACCGATAAACTCATCTTT. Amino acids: CALGEILGYTDKLIF.

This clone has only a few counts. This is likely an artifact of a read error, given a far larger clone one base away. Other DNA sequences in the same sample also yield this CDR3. The CDR3 coding sequence is TGTGCTCTTGGGGAACAGAACCCCTCAAACCCTCTTTTATACTGGGGGATACGCGAGGGGGGGAGCACCGATAAACTCATCTTT. This gives the protein CALGEQNPSNPLLYWGIREGGSTDKLIF. The chain joins TRDV1 to TRDJ1; 13 bases line up with TRDD3. The J gene, absent from TCRdb, was called here by matching the DNA to germline. The V and J ends lost 1 base and 1 base, in that order; junction bases with no gene match: 36. Germline V CDR1 and CDR2: TSWWSYY, QGS. The CDR3 consists of 28 residues.

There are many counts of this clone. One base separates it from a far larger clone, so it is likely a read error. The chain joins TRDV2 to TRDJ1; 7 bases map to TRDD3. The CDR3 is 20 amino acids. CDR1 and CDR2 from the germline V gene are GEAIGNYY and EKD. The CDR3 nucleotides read TGTGCCTGTGAACCTATGGGGATAGAAAGGGTTCCAAGGGTGGCCGATAAACTCACCTTT. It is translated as CACEPMGIERVPRVADKLTF.

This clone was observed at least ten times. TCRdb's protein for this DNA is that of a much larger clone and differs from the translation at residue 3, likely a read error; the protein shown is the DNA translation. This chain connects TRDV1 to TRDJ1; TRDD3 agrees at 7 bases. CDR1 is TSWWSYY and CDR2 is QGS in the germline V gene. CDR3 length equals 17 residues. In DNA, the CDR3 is TGTGCTCCTGGGATACTACGCTGGGGATGGAAAACCTATAAACTCATCTTC. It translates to CAPGILRWGWKTYKLIF.

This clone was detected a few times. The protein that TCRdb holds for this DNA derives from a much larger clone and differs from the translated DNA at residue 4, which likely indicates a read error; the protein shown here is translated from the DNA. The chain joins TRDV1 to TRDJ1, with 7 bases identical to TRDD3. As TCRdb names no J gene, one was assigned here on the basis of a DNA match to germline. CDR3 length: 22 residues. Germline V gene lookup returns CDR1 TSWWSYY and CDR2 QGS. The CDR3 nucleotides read TGTGCTCTTGAGGAACTAAAAGCCCATCTACTTAGACTGGGGTTGTTAAGAGATAAACTCATCTTT. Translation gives CALEELKAHLLRLGLLRDKLIF.

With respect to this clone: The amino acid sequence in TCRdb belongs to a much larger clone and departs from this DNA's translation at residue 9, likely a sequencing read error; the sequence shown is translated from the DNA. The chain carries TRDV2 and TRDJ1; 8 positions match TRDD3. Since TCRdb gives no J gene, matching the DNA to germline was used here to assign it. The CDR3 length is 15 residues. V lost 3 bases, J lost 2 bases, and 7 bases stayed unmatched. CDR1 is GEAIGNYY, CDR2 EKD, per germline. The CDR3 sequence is CACDQLLGGTDKLIF. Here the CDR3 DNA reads TGTGCCTGTGACCAATTACTGGGGGGTACCGATAAACTCATCTTT.

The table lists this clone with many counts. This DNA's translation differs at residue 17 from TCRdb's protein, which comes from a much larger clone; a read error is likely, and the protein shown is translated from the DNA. The CDR3 here is CAFPVPSYPRSANYWGTIVGAWDTRQMFF. In nucleotides, the CDR3 is TGTGCCTTCCCCGTGCCTTCCTACCCCAGATCCGCCAATTACTGGGGGACAATCGTCGGGGCCTGGGACACCCGACAGATGTTTTTC. V and J are TRDV3 and TRDJ3; perhaps D is TRDD2 or TRDD3 (9 bases each). Germline matching of the DNA provided the J gene here, since TCRdb leaves it blank. The CDR3 is made up of 29 amino acids. The V end was cut by 3 bases, the J end by 2 bases, with 53 bases between. Germline-derived CDR1 and CDR2 are TVYSNPD and GDNSRS (reference sequence).

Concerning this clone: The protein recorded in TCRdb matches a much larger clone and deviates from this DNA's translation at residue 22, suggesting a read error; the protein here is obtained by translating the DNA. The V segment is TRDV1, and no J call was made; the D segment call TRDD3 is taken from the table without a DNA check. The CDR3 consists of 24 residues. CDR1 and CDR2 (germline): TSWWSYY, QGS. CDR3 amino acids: CALGPYRAPSYVFTGGRYTDKPIF. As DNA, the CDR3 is TGTGCTCTTGGACCATATCGGGCCCCTTCCTACGTGTTTACTGGGGGCCGTTACACCGATAAACCCATCTTT.

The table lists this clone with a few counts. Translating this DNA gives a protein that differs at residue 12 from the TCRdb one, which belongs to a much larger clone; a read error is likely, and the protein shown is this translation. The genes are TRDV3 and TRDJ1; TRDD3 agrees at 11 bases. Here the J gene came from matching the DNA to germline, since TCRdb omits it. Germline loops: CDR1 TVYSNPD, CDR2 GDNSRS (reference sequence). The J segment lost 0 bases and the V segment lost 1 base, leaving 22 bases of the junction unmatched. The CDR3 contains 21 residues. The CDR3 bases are TGTGCCTTTATCCACCCTACGCACTGGGGGATAGCGACGATCTACACCGATAAACTCATCTTT. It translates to CAFIHPTHWGIATIYTDKLIF.

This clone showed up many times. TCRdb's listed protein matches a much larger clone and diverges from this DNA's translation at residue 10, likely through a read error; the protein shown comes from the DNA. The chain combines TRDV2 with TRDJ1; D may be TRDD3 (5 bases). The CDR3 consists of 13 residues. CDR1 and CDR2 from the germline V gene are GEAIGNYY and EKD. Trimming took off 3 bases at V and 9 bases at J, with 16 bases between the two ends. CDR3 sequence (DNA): TGTGCCTGTGACCAGATGGGGAAAGATGAACTCATCTTT. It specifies CACDQMGKDELIF.

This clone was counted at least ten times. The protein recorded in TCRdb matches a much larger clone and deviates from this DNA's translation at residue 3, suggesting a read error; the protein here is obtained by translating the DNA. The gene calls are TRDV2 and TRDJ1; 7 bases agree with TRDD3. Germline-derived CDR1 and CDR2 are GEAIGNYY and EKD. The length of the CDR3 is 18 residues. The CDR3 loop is CASDTLSTGEQYTDKLIF. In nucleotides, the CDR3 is TGTGCCAGTGACACCCTAAGTACTGGGGAACAGTACACCGATAAACTCATCTTT.

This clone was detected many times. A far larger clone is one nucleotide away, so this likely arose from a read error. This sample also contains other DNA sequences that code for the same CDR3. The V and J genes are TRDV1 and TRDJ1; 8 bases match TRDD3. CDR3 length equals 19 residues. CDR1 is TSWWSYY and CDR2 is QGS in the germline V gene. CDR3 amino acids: CALGEIQGVWGTSTDKLIF. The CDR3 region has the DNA TGTGCCCTTGGGGAAATCCAAGGGGTCTGGGGGACGTCCACCGATAAACTCATCTTT.

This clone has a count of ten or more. The CDR3 loop is CALGELAYPPDTDKLIF. CDR3 DNA sequence: TGTGCTCTTGGGGAACTAGCCTACCCCCCAGACACCGATAAACTCATCTTT. J is TRDJ1 and V is TRDV1; a possible D gene is TRDD2 (5 bases). Germline CDR1 reads TSWWSYY; CDR2 reads QGS. V gave up 0 bases and J gave up 0 bases, with 14 bases separating them. This CDR3 has 17 amino acids.

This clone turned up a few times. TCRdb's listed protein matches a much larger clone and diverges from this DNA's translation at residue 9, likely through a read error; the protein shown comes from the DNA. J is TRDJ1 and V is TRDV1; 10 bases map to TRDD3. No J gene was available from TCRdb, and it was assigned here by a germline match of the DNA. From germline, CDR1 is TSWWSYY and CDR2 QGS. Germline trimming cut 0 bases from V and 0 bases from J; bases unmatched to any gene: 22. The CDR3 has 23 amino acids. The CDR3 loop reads CALGELPPCVRGDTVRDTDKLIF. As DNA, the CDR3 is TGTGCTCTTGGGGAACTTCCGCCCTGCGTTCGGGGGGATACGGTTAGGGACACCGATAAACTCATCTTT.